The rows below give T cell receptor beta chains drawn from one sample of a study of early T cells in non-severe SARS-CoV-2 infection. One entry per CDR3 protein, called by TCRdb with MiXCR from the 5' RACE reads. The table lists 100,000 to 150,000 distinct CDR3 sequences, 15% of them singletons. The sample consisted of whole blood. These receptors came from an adult who was a healthcare worker with PCR-confirmed SARS-CoV-2 infection or an uninfected control (not recorded which). Each CDR3 is given with its conserved first and last residue. The D gene is left open where the match is weak. Not all rows give a size; the values are once, few, many and, for expanded clones, a class.

V gene,D gene,J gene,clone size,CDR3 protein,CDR3 DNA
TRBV30,-,TRBJ1-2,-,CAWTRANYGYTF,TGTGCCTGGACCAGGGCTAACTATGGCTACACCTTC
TRBV9,-,TRBJ1-2,few,CASSASPGGRGYGYTF,TGTGCCAGCAGCGCGAGCCCCGGGGGGCGCGGCTATGGCTACACCTTC
TRBV27,-,TRBJ2-7,-,CASSLSGVHEQYF,TGTGCCAGCAGTTTATCGGGGGTCCACGAGCAGTACTTC
TRBV7-8,-,TRBJ1-5,-,CASTPLGQSNQPQHF,TGTGCCAGCACCCCCCTTGGACAGAGCAATCAGCCCCAGCATTTT
TRBV9,-,TRBJ2-2,-,CASSVESPHGELFF,TGTGCCAGCAGCGTAGAGTCCCCGCACGGGGAGCTGTTTTTT
TRBV12-3/TRBV12-4,-,TRBJ1-5,-,CASSPYGTLGNQPQHF,TGTGCCAGCAGCCCGTACGGGACCTTGGGGAATCAGCCCCAGCATTTT
TRBV29-1,TRBD1,TRBJ1-2,many,CSVEGRGRGYGYTF,TGCAGCGTTGAGGGTCGCGGCAGGGGGTATGGCTACACCTTC
TRBV6-5,TRBD1,TRBJ2-1,few,CASSYRDRSYNEQFF,TGTGCCAGCAGTTACCGGGACAGGTCCTACAATGAGCAGTTCTTC
TRBV5-1,-,TRBJ2-5,few,CASSYRVQETQYF,TGCGCCAGCTCTTACAGGGTCCAAGAGACCCAGTACTTC
TRBV3-1,-,TRBJ2-2,few,CASSQLGQGYPTGELFF,TGTGCCAGCAGCCAACTCGGGCAGGGCTACCCCACCGGGGAGCTGTTTTTT
TRBV5-1,-,TRBJ1-6,-,CASSYNRATYNSPLHF,TGCGCCAGCAGCTACAATAGGGCCACCTATAATTCACCCCTCCACTTT
TRBV12-3/TRBV12-4,-,TRBJ1-2,-,CASSVGAGDNYGYTF,TGTGCCAGCAGCGTAGGGGCAGGGGATAACTATGGCTACACCTTC
TRBV9,-,TRBJ2-3,few,CASTRHQVTDTQYF,TGTGCCAGCACCCGTCATCAGGTAACAGATACGCAGTATTTT
TRBV18,-,TRBJ1-1,-,CASSANRDGTEAFF,TGTGCCAGCTCGGCGAACAGGGATGGCACTGAAGCTTTCTTT
TRBV18,-,TRBJ1-1,-,CASSPNRAPEEAFF,TGTGCCAGCTCACCCAACCGGGCCCCGGAAGAAGCTTTCTTT
TRBV5-1,-,TRBJ2-7,few,CASSTGPILYEQYF,TGCGCCAGCAGCACGGGACCGATCCTCTACGAGCAGTACTTC
TRBV12-2,-,TRBJ1-1,-,CASRFYNEAFF,TGTGCAAGTCGCTTCTATAATGAAGCTTTCTTT
TRBV2,-,TRBJ2-3,few,CASGELTDTQYF,TGTGCCAGCGGGGAACTAACAGATACGCAGTATTTT
TRBV29-1,TRBD1,TRBJ2-1,-,CSAKQQGAGNEQFF,TGCAGCGCCAAACAACAGGGGGCGGGCAATGAGCAGTTCTTC
TRBV20-1,TRBD2,TRBJ2-3,few,CSASPTSGRTDTQYF,TGCAGTGCTTCCCCGACTAGCGGGCGCACAGATACGCAGTATTTT
TRBV7-2,-,TRBJ2-5,few,CASSLGWKETQYF,TGTGCCAGCAGCTTAGGCTGGAAAGAGACCCAGTACTTC
TRBV19,-,TRBJ2-2,-,CATQGSFGSANTGELFF,TGTGCCACCCAAGGGTCCTTCGGTAGCGCGAACACCGGGGAGCTGTTTTTT
TRBV4-1,-,TRBJ2-7,few,CASSQGQSFNSYEQYF,TGCGCCAGCAGCCAAGGACAGTCTTTCAACTCCTACGAGCAGTACTTC
TRBV11-1,TRBD1,TRBJ1-2,many,CASSRDRAYGYTF,TGTGCCAGCAGCCGGGACAGGGCCTATGGCTACACCTTC
TRBV9,-,TRBJ1-1,-,CASSVAQGVPTQAFF,TGTGCCAGCAGCGTAGCTCAGGGTGTGCCCACTCAAGCTTTCTTT
TRBV25-1,-,TRBJ2-7,-,CASSYGSHEQYF,TGTGCCAGCAGTTACGGCTCCCACGAGCAGTACTTC
TRBV4-1,-,TRBJ1-6,many,CASSHRESSYNSPLHF,TGCGCCAGCAGCCATCGGGAGAGCTCCTATAATTCACCCCTCCACTTT
TRBV20-1,-,TRBJ2-3,few,CSANLGTANTDTQYF,TGCAGTGCGAATCTCGGGACTGCAAACACAGATACGCAGTATTTT
TRBV2,TRBD2,TRBJ2-1,few,CASSEEINSGGYNEQFF,TGTGCCAGCAGTGAAGAGATTAATAGCGGGGGATACAATGAGCAGTTCTTC
TRBV29-1,-,TRBJ1-2,-,CSVERIQGSGYTF,TGCAGCGTTGAAAGGATCCAGGGAAGCGGCTACACCTTC
TRBV2,TRBD1,TRBJ1-1,-,CASTPLTGGNAEAFF,TGTGCCAGCACCCCTCTAACAGGGGGCAACGCTGAAGCTTTCTTT
TRBV10-3,TRBD1,TRBJ2-3,few,CAISESGQGSDTQYF,TGTGCCATCAGTGAGTCGGGACAGGGGTCGGATACGCAGTATTTT
TRBV11-2,-,TRBJ1-1,-,CASSSDRRTEAFF,TGTGCCAGCAGCTCTGACAGGAGGACTGAAGCTTTCTTT
TRBV25-1,-,TRBJ1-1,few,CASSAPFTEAFF,TGTGCCAGCAGTGCTCCCTTCACTGAAGCTTTCTTT
TRBV7-9,-,TRBJ2-5,-,CASSLGLVQETQYF,TGTGCCAGCAGCTTAGGCCTGGTTCAAGAGACCCAGTACTTC
TRBV20-1,TRBD2,TRBJ2-3,-,CSAVSNGLAAVDTQYF,TGCAGTGCCGTTAGTAACGGACTAGCGGCCGTAGATACGCAGTATTTT
TRBV3-1,TRBD2,TRBJ2-1,few,CASSHPLIGASGGASQQFF,TGTGCCAGCAGCCACCCCCTCATCGGTGCTAGCGGGGGGGCCTCCCAACAGTTCTTC
TRBV2,-,TRBJ1-4,-,CASKQGQPNEKLFF,TGTGCCAGCAAGCAGGGGCAGCCTAATGAAAAACTGTTTTTT
TRBV11-3,TRBD1,TRBJ2-1,-,CASSLTGLRDNEQFF,TGTGCCAGCAGCCTGACAGGGTTGAGGGACAATGAGCAGTTCTTC
TRBV5-1,TRBD1,TRBJ1-2,-,CASSSTGVRGYTF,TGCGCCAGCAGCTCGACAGGGGTGCGAGGCTACACCTTC
TRBV7-6,-,TRBJ2-2,few,CASSSGTFVNTGELFF,TGTGCCAGCAGCTCAGGGACTTTCGTGAACACCGGGGAGCTGTTTTTT
TRBV5-1,-,TRBJ1-2,-,CASSKGENYGYTF,TGCGCCAGCAGCAAAGGGGAGAACTATGGCTACACCTTC
TRBV2,-,TRBJ2-7,few,CASKGGASYEQYF,TGTGCCAGCAAGGGCGGGGCGAGCTACGAGCAGTACTTC
TRBV7-8,TRBD2,TRBJ2-7,many,CASNELAGAYEQYF,TGTGCCAGCAACGAACTAGCGGGGGCCTACGAGCAGTACTTC
TRBV20-1,-,TRBJ1-2,-,CSAQLLYGYTF,TGCAGTGCCCAGCTTCTCTATGGCTACACCTTC
TRBV30,-,TRBJ1-6,-,CAWSIWAAASAYDSPLHF,TGTGCCTGGAGTATCTGGGCAGCGGCGTCCGCTTATGATTCACCCCTCCACTTT
TRBV12-3/TRBV12-4,-,TRBJ2-5,-,CASSLGGVYQETQYF,TGTGCCAGCAGTTTGGGCGGGGTGTACCAAGAGACCCAGTACTTC
TRBV15,-,TRBJ2-6,-,CATSRWGANVLTF,TGTGCCACCAGCAGGTGGGGGGCCAACGTCCTGACTTTC
TRBV2,-,TRBJ1-2,few,CTSSPGPQGYTF,TGTACCAGCAGTCCTGGGCCCCAGGGCTACACCTTC
TRBV4-1,-,TRBJ2-6,-,CASSQDRGTVLTF,TGCGCCAGCAGCCAAGATAGGGGGACCGTCCTGACTTTC
TRBV12-3/TRBV12-4,TRBD1,TRBJ1-1,-,CASIHRGPAFF,TGTGCCAGCATCCACAGGGGGCCGGCTTTCTTT
TRBV6-5,-,TRBJ1-5,few,CASSRDIESNQPQHF,TGTGCCAGCAGTCGGGACATCGAAAGCAATCAGCCCCAGCATTTT
TRBV20-1,-,TRBJ2-5,-,CSAGSQETQYF,TGCAGCGCGGGCAGCCAAGAGACCCAGTACTTC
TRBV14,-,TRBJ2-1,-,CASSQGSRAYNEQFF,TGTGCCAGCAGCCAGGGGTCCAGGGCCTACAATGAGCAGTTCTTC